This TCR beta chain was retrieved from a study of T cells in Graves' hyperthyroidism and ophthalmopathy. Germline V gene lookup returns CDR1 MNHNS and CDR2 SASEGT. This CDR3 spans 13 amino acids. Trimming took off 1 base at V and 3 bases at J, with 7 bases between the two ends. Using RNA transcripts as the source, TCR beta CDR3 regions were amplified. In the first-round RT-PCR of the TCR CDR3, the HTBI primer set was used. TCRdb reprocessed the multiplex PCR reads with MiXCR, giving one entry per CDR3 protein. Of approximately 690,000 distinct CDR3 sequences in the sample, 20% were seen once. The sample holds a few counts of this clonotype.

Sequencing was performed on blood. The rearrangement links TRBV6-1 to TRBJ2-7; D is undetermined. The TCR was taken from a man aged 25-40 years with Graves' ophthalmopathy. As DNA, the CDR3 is TGTGCCAGCAGTGAAGTGGGCCACTACGAGCAGTACTTC. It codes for CASSEVGHYEQYF.